This TCR beta chain was sequenced in a study of early stage breast cancer tumors. The trim removed 5 bases at V and 7 bases at J, leaving 10 bases unmatched. The CDR3 totals 16 residues. The germline CDR1 and CDR2 sequences are SGHRS and YFSETQ. The method was immunoSEQ multiplex PCR; TCRdb's version includes in-frame clones alone and lacks a portion of them. This sample has about 51,000 clones, with roughly 73% found just once. The origin of this receptor is a person aged 35-55 years with breast cancer. The V gene is TRBV5-1, the J gene TRBJ2-2, with 11 bases that match TRBD2. The sequenced sample consisted of blood. The CDR3 DNA sequence: TGCGCCAGCAGATGGTTAGCGGGAGGGCCCGACGGGGAGCTGTTTTTT. Translated, it gives CASRWLAGGPDGELFF.